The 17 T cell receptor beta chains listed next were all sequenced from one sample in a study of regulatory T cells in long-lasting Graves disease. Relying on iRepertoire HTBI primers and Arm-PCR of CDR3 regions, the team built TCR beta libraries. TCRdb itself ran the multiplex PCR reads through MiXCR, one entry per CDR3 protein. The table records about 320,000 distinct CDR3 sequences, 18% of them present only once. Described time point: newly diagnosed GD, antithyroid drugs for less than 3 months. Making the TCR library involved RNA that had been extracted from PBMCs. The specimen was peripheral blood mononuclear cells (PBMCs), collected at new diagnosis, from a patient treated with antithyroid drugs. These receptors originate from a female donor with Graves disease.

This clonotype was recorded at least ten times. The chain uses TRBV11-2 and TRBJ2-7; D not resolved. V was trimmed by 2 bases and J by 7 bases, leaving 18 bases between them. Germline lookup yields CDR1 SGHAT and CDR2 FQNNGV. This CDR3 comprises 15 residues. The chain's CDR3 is CASSLLEAKEWEQYF. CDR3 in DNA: TGTGCCAGCAGCTTACTAGAGGCGAAGGAGTGGGAGCAGTACTTC.

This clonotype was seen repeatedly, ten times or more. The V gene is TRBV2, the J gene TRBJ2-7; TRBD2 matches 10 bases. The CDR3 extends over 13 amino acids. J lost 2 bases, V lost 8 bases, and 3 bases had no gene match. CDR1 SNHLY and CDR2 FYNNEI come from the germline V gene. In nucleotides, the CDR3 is TGTGCCAGCGGACTAGCGGAGACCTACGAGCAGTACTTC. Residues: CASGLAETYEQYF.

The CDR3 sequence is CASSLDKAEETQYF. CDR3 coding DNA: TGTGCCAGCAGTTTAGACAAAGCCGAAGAGACCCAGTACTTC. The chain couples TRBV28 to TRBJ2-5; D gene uncertain. Germline assignment: CDR1 MDHEN and CDR2 SYDVKM. The V gene lost 2 bases and the J gene lost 3 bases, with 10 bases spanning the gap. The CDR3 is made up of 14 amino acids.

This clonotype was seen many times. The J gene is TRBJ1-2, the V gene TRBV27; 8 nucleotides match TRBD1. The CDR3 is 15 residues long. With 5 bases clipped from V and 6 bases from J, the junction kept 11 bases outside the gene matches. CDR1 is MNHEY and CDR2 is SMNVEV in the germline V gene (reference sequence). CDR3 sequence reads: CASSRTGSGYDGYTF. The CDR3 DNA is TGTGCCAGCAGTCGGACAGGGTCGGGCTATGATGGCTACACCTTC.

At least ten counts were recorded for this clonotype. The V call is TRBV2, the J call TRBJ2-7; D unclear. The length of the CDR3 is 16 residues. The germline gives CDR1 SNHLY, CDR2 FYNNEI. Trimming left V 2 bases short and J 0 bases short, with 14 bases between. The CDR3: CASSESASIFSYEQYF. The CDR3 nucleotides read TGTGCCAGCAGTGAATCAGCCTCCATTTTCTCCTACGAGCAGTACTTC. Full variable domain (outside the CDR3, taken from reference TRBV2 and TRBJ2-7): EPEVTQTPSHQVTQMGQEVILRCVPISNHLYFYWYRQILGQKVEFLVSFYNNEISEKSEIFDDQFSVERPDGSNFTLKIRSTKLEDSAMYFCASSESASIFSYEQYFGPGTRLTVT.

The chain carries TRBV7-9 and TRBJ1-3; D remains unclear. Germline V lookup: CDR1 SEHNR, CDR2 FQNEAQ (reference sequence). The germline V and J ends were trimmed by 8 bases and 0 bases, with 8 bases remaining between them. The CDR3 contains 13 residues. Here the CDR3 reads CASLRDSGNTIYF. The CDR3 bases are TGTGCCAGCCTACGGGACTCTGGAAACACCATATATTTT.

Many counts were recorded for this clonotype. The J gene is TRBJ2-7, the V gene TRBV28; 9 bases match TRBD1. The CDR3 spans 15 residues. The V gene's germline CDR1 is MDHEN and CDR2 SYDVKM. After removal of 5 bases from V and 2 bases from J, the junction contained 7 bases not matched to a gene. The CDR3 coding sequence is TGTGCCAGCAGTCGCATCCGGGACAGGGCCTACGAGCAGTACTTC. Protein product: CASSRIRDRAYEQYF.

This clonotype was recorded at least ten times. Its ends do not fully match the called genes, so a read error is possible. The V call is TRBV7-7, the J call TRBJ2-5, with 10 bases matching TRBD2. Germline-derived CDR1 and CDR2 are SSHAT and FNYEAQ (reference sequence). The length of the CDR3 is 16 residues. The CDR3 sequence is CASSLRLAGYGETQYF. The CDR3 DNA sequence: TGTGCTAGCAGCTTGAGACTAGCGGGCTATGGGGAGACCCAGTACTTC.

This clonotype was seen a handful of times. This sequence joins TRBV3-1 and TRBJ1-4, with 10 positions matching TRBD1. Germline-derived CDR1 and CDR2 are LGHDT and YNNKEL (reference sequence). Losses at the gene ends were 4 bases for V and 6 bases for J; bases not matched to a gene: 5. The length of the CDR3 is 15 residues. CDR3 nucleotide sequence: TGTGCCAGCAGCCCCCGACAGGGGGCTTATGAAAAACTGTTTTTT. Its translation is CASSPRQGAYEKLFF.

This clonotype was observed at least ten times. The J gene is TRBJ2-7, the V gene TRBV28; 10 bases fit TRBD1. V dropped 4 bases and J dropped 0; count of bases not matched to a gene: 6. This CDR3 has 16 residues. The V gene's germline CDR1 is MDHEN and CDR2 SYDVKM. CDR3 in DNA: TGTGCCAGCAGTTACCCTCGGGACAGGGGCTCCTACGAGCAGTACTTC. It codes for CASSYPRDRGSYEQYF.

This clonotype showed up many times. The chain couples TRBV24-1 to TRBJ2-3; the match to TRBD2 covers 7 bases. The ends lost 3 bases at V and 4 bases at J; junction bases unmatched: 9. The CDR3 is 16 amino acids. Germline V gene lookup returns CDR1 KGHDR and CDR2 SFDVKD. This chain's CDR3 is CATSDPRRREADTQYF. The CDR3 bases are TGTGCCACCAGTGATCCCCGTCGACGGGAGGCAGATACGCAGTATTTT.

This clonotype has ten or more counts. The CDR3 nucleotides read TGTGCCAGCAGTACCGCACAAGTCCTTTTTTATGGCTACACCTTC. Translating gives CASSTAQVLFYGYTF. The V gene is TRBV28, the J gene TRBJ1-2; D is undetermined. The CDR3 length is 15 residues. Germline lookup yields CDR1 MDHEN and CDR2 SYDVKM. The V end lost 5 bases, the J end lost 5 bases, and 18 bases lay between the germline ends.

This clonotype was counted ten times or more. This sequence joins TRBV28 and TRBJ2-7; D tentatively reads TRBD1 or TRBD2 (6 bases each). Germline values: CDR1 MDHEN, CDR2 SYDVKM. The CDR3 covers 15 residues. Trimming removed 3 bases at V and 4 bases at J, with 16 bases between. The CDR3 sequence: CASSFWGAREYEQYF. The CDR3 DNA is TGTGCCAGCAGTTTCTGGGGGGCGCGCGAATACGAGCAGTACTTC.

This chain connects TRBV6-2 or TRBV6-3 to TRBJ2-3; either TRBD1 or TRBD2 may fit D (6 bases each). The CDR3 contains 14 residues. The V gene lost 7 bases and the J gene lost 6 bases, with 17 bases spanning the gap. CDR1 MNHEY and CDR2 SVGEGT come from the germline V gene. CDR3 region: CASKGSRGRDTQYF. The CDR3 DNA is TGTGCCAGCAAAGGTAGCCGGGGGCGGGATACGCAGTATTTT.

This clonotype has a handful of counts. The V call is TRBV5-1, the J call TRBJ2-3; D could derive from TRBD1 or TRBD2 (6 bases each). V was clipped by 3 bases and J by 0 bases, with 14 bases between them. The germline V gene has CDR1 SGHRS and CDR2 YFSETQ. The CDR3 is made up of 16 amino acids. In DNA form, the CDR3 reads TGCGCCAGCAGCTCGGCAGGGGACTCTAGCACAGATACGCAGTATTTT. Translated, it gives CASSSAGDSSTDTQYF.

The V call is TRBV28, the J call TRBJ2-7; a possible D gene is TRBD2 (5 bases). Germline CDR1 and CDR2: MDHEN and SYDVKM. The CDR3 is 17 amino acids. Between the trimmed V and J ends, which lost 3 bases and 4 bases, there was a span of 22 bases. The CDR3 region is CASSFRRGVGRGYEQYF. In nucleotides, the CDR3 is TGTGCCAGCAGTTTTCGCCGTGGGGTTGGACGGGGTTACGAGCAGTACTTC.

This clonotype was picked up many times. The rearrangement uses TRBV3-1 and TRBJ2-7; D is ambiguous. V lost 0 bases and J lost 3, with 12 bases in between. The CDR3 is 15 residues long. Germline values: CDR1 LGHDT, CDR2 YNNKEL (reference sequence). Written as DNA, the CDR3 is TGTGCCAGCAGCCAAGAGCTGGATGCATACTACGAGCAGTACTTC. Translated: CASSQELDAYYEQYF.